The 20 T cell receptor beta chains in this list originate from one sample, sequenced in a study of shared clonotypes between healthy human individuals. Assay used: immunoSEQ multiplex PCR; TCRdb lists only in-frame clones, some missing. The profile shows a few million clones, 85% to 95% of them singletons. Sequenced input: naive CD4+ T cells from PBMCs. Subset meaning: CD45RA+ positively selected. All receptors come from a man aged 18 to 35 in good health. Some clones in this sample may be carry-over from other donors' samples.

The chain combines TRBV18 with TRBJ1-2; 7 nucleotides agree with TRBD1. The CDR3 runs 16 residues. Trimming at V came to 0 bases and at J to 4 bases, leaving 8 bases not matched to a gene. CDR1 and CDR2 from the germline V gene are KGHSH and LQKENI. This chain's CDR3 is CASSPPSSQGVYGYTF. The CDR3 DNA follows: TGTGCCAGCTCACCACCGAGCAGCCAGGGGGTCTATGGCTACACCTTC.

The chain is built from TRBV11-2 and TRBJ1-5; no firm D call. Between the trimmed V and J ends, which lost 5 bases and 7 bases, there was a span of 12 bases. Per the germline V gene, CDR1 is SGHAT and CDR2 is FQNNGV. The CDR3 covers 13 residues. In nucleotides, the CDR3 is TGTGCCAGCAGCGCTCATTTGGACCAGCCCCAGCATTTT. As protein: CASSAHLDQPQHF.

The CDR3 protein is CASSSLRGTNEKLFF. In DNA, the CDR3 is TGTGCCAGCAGCTCTCTCAGGGGAACTAATGAAAAACTGTTTTTT. The chain is built from TRBV7-8 and TRBJ1-4; TRBD1 might be the D (6 bases). Germline V CDR1 and CDR2: SGHVS, FQNEAQ. The V end was cut by 4 bases, the J end by 1 base, with 10 bases between. This CDR3 contains 15 residues.

V usage is TRBV6-5 and J usage is TRBJ1-2; D unresolved. This CDR3 is built from 13 residues. Germline values: CDR1 MNHEY, CDR2 SVGAGI. Trimming pared 6 bases from V and 0 bases from J, leaving 8 bases between. CDR3 sequence reads: CASRGSANYGYTF. DNA for the CDR3: TGTGCCAGCAGAGGCAGCGCTAACTATGGCTACACCTTC.

This chain links TRBV18 with TRBJ2-5; D gene uncertain. The V gene lost 2 bases and the J gene lost 1 base, with 8 bases spanning the gap. The CDR3 totals 14 residues. The germline V gene encodes CDR1 KGHSH and CDR2 LQKENI. CDR3 in amino acids: CASSPSRTQETQYF. For the CDR3, the DNA is TGTGCCAGCTCACCATCAAGGACCCAAGAGACCCAGTACTTC. Combining the CDR3 with reference TRBV18 and TRBJ2-5 gives the whole variable domain NAGVMQNPRHLVRRRGQEARLRCSPMKGHSHVYWYRQLPEEGLKFMVYLQKENIIDESGMPKERFSAEFPKEGPSILRIQQVVRGDSAAYFCASSPSRTQETQYFGPGTRLLVL.

The table lists this clone with a count of one. The V call is TRBV7-8, the J call TRBJ1-2; D gene unclear. Germline V gene lookup returns CDR1 SGHVS and CDR2 FQNEAQ. V shed 1 base and J shed 4 bases, with 13 bases lying between them. This CDR3 has 15 amino acids. The CDR3 sequence: CASSLGQNPGYGYTF. CDR3 sequence (DNA): TGTGCCAGCAGCTTAGGGCAAAATCCGGGCTATGGCTACACCTTC.

In nucleotides, the CDR3 is TGTGCCAGAAGCCCGACGATGGGGGAGCAGTTCTTC. It is translated as CARSPTMGEQFF. The chain combines TRBV5-3 with TRBJ2-1, with D unresolved. TRBV5-3 is filed as an ORF, its function uncertain. Deletions cut 4 bases from V and 10 bases from J, with 12 bases between. The CDR3 runs 12 residues.

The rearrangement uses TRBV7-2 and TRBJ2-5; 8 positions agree with TRBD2. Germline V gene sequence: CDR1 SGHTA, CDR2 FQGNSA. J lost 5 bases, V lost 1 base, and 9 bases had no gene match. The CDR3 totals 16 residues. The CDR3 DNA sequence: TGTGCCAGCAGCTTAGTCACGGGAGGGCCCGGGGAGACCCAGTACTTC. Its translation is CASSLVTGGPGETQYF.

This rearrangement joins TRBV18 to TRBJ2-5; possibly TRBD2 for D (6 bases). The germline V gene has CDR1 KGHSH and CDR2 LQKENI. Trimming took 5 bases from V and 1 from J, leaving 8 bases between them. The CDR3 has 13 residues. The CDR3 loop reads CASSIAAQETQYF. The CDR3 nucleotides are TGTGCCAGCTCAATAGCGGCCCAAGAGACCCAGTACTTC.

This chain joins TRBV27 and TRBJ2-2; 8 nucleotides line up with TRBD1. Germline assignment: CDR1 MNHEY and CDR2 SMNVEV (reference sequence). With V trimmed by 5 bases and J by 0 bases, 2 bases remained unmatched. This CDR3 has 15 amino acids. CDR3 nucleotide sequence: TGTGCCAGCAGTCCCAGGGGGCCGAACACCGGGGAGCTGTTTTTT. Translated: CASSPRGPNTGELFF.

The chain has TRBV6-5 and TRBJ1-4; TRBD1 aligns across 8 bases. CDR3 length equals 16 residues. Germline V gene data show CDR1 as MNHEY and CDR2 as SVGAGI. The trim removed 1 base at V and 3 bases at J, leaving 4 bases unmatched. CDR3 coding DNA: TGTGCCAGCAGTTACTACCAGGGGGCCCCTAATGAAAAACTGTTTTTT. This translates into CASSYYQGAPNEKLFF.

V usage is TRBV2 and J usage is TRBJ1-2, with unresolved D. Between the trimmed V and J ends, which lost 4 bases and 2 bases, there was a span of 5 bases. CDR1 and CDR2 (germline): SNHLY, FYNNEI. CDR3 length equals 12 residues. The CDR3 DNA reads as TGTGCCAGCAGTGTAAAGAACTATGGCTACACCTTC. Amino acids: CASSVKNYGYTF.

This sequence joins TRBV30 and TRBJ1-5; tentatively, D is TRBD1 (6 bases). V was cut by 1 base and J by 0 bases, with 10 bases left in between. The germline gives CDR1 GTSNPN, CDR2 SVGIG (reference sequence). The CDR3 contains 15 residues. CDR3: CAWSGGQHSNQPQHF. The CDR3 DNA is TGTGCCTGGAGTGGAGGACAGCATAGCAATCAGCCCCAGCATTTT.

For this clone: Mismatch with germline at one junction end may stem from a read error. The J gene is TRBJ2-7, the V gene TRBV6-1; a possible D gene is TRBD2 (5 bases). The length of the CDR3 is 15 residues. The V gene's germline CDR1 is MNHNS and CDR2 SASEGT. The CDR3, as DNA: TGTGCCAGCAGGGAAGGACTTCAGAGCTCCTACGAGCAGTACTTC. It encodes CASREGLQSSYEQYF.

The gene calls are TRBV27 and TRBJ1-4, with a possible D match to TRBD1 (5 bases). Germline assignment: CDR1 MNHEY and CDR2 SMNVEV (reference sequence). The CDR3 has 15 residues. V lost 6 bases to trimming and J lost 8 bases, with 19 bases between them. CDR3 sequence: CASSRGGVLTEKLFF. The CDR3 DNA is TGTGCCAGCAGCCGCGGAGGGGTGCTAACCGAAAAACTGTTTTTT.

The DNA of the CDR3 is TGTGCCAGCAAAGAGCGGATGGAAGGCGAGCAGTACTTC. Translated: CASKERMEGEQYF. The chain links TRBV28 to TRBJ2-7; tentative D call: TRBD2 (5 bases). This CDR3 region has 13 residues. Trimming took off 7 bases at V and 6 bases at J, with 16 bases between the two ends. Germline CDR1 and CDR2: MDHEN and SYDVKM.

The rearrangement joins TRBV28 to TRBJ2-7, with 7 bases fitting TRBD1. Germline CDR1 reads MDHEN; CDR2 reads SYDVKM. V shed 6 bases, J shed 7 bases, and the junction held 18 bases outside the gene matches. This CDR3 has 16 residues. The CDR3 DNA follows: TGTGCCAGCAGGGGGACAGCTGGAAGGGTACTGTGGGAGCAGTACTTC. Amino acid sequence: CASRGTAGRVLWEQYF.

CDR3: CAISQQGRPGELFF. In nucleotides, the CDR3 is TGTGCCATCAGTCAACAGGGGCGGCCCGGGGAGCTGTTTTTT. This chain links TRBV10-3 with TRBJ2-2; 7 bases are shared with TRBD1. With V trimmed by 5 bases and J by 6 bases, 6 bases remained unmatched. CDR1 ENHRY and CDR2 SYGVKD come from the germline V gene. The CDR3 runs to 14 residues.

As DNA, the CDR3 is TGTGCCAGCAGCGTAGACGCGACACGAGAGCAGTACTTC. Its protein product is CASSVDATREQYF. The rearrangement uses TRBV9 and TRBJ2-7; D gene ambiguous. The V and J ends lost 0 bases and 7 bases respectively, with 11 bases between them. Germline loops: CDR1 SGDLS, CDR2 YYNGEE. This CDR3 has 13 amino acids. Full variable domain (missing parts from reference TRBV9 and TRBJ2-7): DSGVTQTPKHLITATGQRVTLRCSPRSGDLSVYWYQQSLDQGLQFLIQYYNGEERAKGNILERFSAQQFPDLHSELNLSSLELGDSALYFCASSVDATREQYFGPGTRLTVT.

The V and J genes are TRBV28 and TRBJ1-5; D remains unclear. V lost 6 bases and J 1 base, leaving 7 bases between the germline ends. Germline V lookup: CDR1 MDHEN, CDR2 SYDVKM. This CDR3 has 13 residues. CDR3 loop: CASRPGSNQPQHF. CDR3 DNA sequence: TGTGCCAGCAGGCCGGGCAGCAATCAGCCCCAGCATTTT. The variable domain in full, completed from reference TRBV28 and TRBJ1-5, reads DVKVTQSSRYLVKRTGEKVFLECVQDMDHENMFWYRQDPGLGLRLIYFSYDVKMKEKGDIPEGYSVSREKKERFSLILESASTNQTSMYLCASRPGSNQPQHFGDGTRLSIL.